This TCR beta chain came from a study of OX40 agonist ivuxolimab in advanced cancers. Sequenced by immunoSEQ multiplex PCR; TCRdb stores in-frame clones only, minus some. The table includes more than 55,000 clones, around 87% detected once. The TCR originated in an adult with an advanced solid tumor such as melanoma, head and neck, liver or kidney cancer. The sequences come from CD4+ or CD8+ T cells sorted from blood, collected in a trial of the OX40 agonist ivuxolimab.

CDR3 in DNA: TGTGCCAGCAGCGGAGGCACCGGGCCCGGCACAGATACGCAGTATTTT. Translated, it gives CASSGGTGPGTDTQYF. This chain connects TRBV9 to TRBJ2-3, with no clear D. The ends were cut back, 3 bases at V and 1 base at J, with 15 bases in the middle. This CDR3 is 16 amino acids long. CDR1 is SGDLS, CDR2 YYNGEE, per germline. The entire variable domain, with the rest obtained from reference TRBV9 and TRBJ2-3, is as follows: DSGVTQTPKHLITATGQRVTLRCSPRSGDLSVYWYQQSLDQGLQFLIQYYNGEERAKGNILERFSAQQFPDLHSELNLSSLELGDSALYFCASSGGTGPGTDTQYFGPGTRLTVL.